Each of the 25 T cell receptor beta chains below was sequenced from the same sample in a study of shared clonotypes between healthy human individuals (TCRdb year 2020). The library was produced with the immunoSEQ multiplex PCR assay. TCRdb carries this immuneACCESS record with in-frame sequences only. Its versions omit some clonotypes, under half of them owing to an unresolved V gene in the studies checked, with the rest unexplained. The sample profile shows over 750,000 clones; 96% of them were found once. The top ten constitute about 0.21% of the sample. For the CD8 naive samples, CD45RO-negative cells were positively selected for CCR7, yielding a CD45RA+CCR7+ population from which TemRA cells were excluded. Material: naive CD8+ T cells sorted from blood. Read against the paper, the sample's cell subset or site label means: CD45RA+CCR7+. All receptors come from a man between 25 and 39 years old in good health.

The J gene is TRBJ1-4, the V gene TRBV19, with 7 bases lining up with TRBD1. V was clipped by 5 bases and J by 2 bases; unmatched bases: 5. This CDR3 spans 15 amino acids. CDR1 and CDR2 (germline): LNHDA, SQIVND (reference sequence). The CDR3 DNA reads TGTGCCAGTAGTCCCTCGGGACAGACTAATGAAAAACTGTTTTTT. Translation gives CASSPSGQTNEKLFF.

This chain connects TRBV7-6 to TRBJ2-1, with D perhaps given as TRBD1 or TRBD2 (5 bases each). The CDR3 consists of 15 residues. Per the germline V gene, CDR1 is SGHVS and CDR2 is FNYEAQ. Trimming removed 3 bases from V and 0 bases from J, with 9 bases in between. The CDR3: CASSFEGFSYNEQFF. CDR3 bases: TGTGCCAGCAGCTTCGAGGGGTTCTCCTACAATGAGCAGTTCTTC.

The chain uses TRBV19 and TRBJ1-5, with 7 bases lining up with TRBD1. This CDR3 region has 14 residues. CDR1 is LNHDA, CDR2 SQIVND, per germline (reference sequence). V trimming: 4 bases; J trimming: 9 bases; junction bases outside the gene matches: 9. This CDR3 is CASSTTGATMPQHF. The CDR3 coding sequence is TGTGCCAGTAGTACAACAGGGGCCACGATGCCCCAGCATTTT.

The CDR3, as DNA: TGTGCCAGCCTCCACTCCGGAGGAGATACGCAGTATTTT. Amino acids: CASLHSGGDTQYF. The genes are TRBV11-2 and TRBJ2-3, with D perhaps matching TRBD2 (5 bases). Germline V lookup: CDR1 SGHAT, CDR2 FQNNGV. V was clipped by 8 bases and J by 5 bases, with 14 bases between them. This CDR3 region has 13 residues.

The chain uses TRBV7-9 and TRBJ2-7; either TRBD1 or TRBD2 may fit D (6 bases each). The CDR3 is 12 amino acids. Germline V gene data show CDR1 as SEHNR and CDR2 as FQNEAQ (reference sequence). V was trimmed by 8 bases and J by 7 bases, leaving 15 bases between them. CDR3 protein: CASERGLGEQYF. CDR3 in DNA: TGTGCCAGCGAACGGGGGCTGGGGGAGCAGTACTTC.

The chain uses TRBV4-2 and TRBJ2-7; TRBD2 matches at 10 bases. Per the germline V gene, CDR1 is LGHNA and CDR2 is YNFKEQ. After removal of 0 bases from V and 4 bases from J, the junction contained 3 bases not matched to a gene. The CDR3 runs 15 residues. Written as DNA, the CDR3 is TGTGCCAGCAGCCAAGAACCAGCGGGAGGGTACGAGCAGTACTTC. It translates to CASSQEPAGGYEQYF.

The chain links TRBV6-1 to TRBJ2-7; possible D gene TRBD1, 6 bases. The length of the CDR3 is 12 residues. CDR1 and CDR2 (germline): MNHNS, SASEGT. Trimming removed 8 bases at V and 0 bases at J, with 8 bases between. This CDR3 is CASGDNSYEQYF. CDR3 nucleotide sequence: TGTGCCAGCGGGGACAACTCCTACGAGCAGTACTTC.

The chain has TRBV6-5 and TRBJ2-7; D tentatively reads TRBD1 or TRBD2 (5 bases each). The CDR3 runs 16 residues. CDR1 and CDR2 (germline): MNHEY, SVGAGI. Deletions cut 0 bases from V and 5 bases from J, with 17 bases between. The CDR3 region has the DNA TGTGCCAGCAGTTACTCGCTGGGGGACGGTGTCCACGAGCAGTACTTC. It specifies CASSYSLGDGVHEQYF.

The gene calls are TRBV11-3 and TRBJ2-7; 8 positions agree with TRBD1. Trimming removed 5 bases from V and 1 base from J; junction bases left unmatched: 4. Germline CDR1 SGHNT, CDR2 YENEEA. This CDR3 has 14 residues. The CDR3, as DNA: TGTGCCAGCAGCCGCCGACAGGGGTCCTACGAGCAGTACTTC. This translates into CASSRRQGSYEQYF.

The chain is built from TRBV13 and TRBJ2-7; D uncertain. Germline V lookup: CDR1 PRHDT, CDR2 FYEKMQ (reference sequence). The V end was cut by 5 bases, the J end by 6 bases, with 11 bases between. The CDR3 runs 12 residues. CDR3 amino acids: CASSELGAEQYF. The CDR3 region has the DNA TGTGCCAGCAGCGAACTTGGTGCCGAGCAGTACTTC. The variable domain in full, completed from reference TRBV13 and TRBJ2-7, reads AAGVIQSPRHLIKEKRETATLKCYPIPRHDTVYWYQQGPGQDPQFLISFYEKMQSDKGSIPDRFSAQQFSDYHSELNMSSLELGDSALYFCASSELGAEQYFGPGTRLTVT.

The chain uses TRBV9 and TRBJ1-1; D possibly corresponds to TRBD1 (6 bases). The CDR3 is 15 residues long. Trimming left V 4 bases short and J 5 bases short, with 18 bases between. CDR1 and CDR2 (germline): SGDLS, YYNGEE. The CDR3 DNA reads TGTGCCAGCAGCCCGGAGGAAAATCAGGGGACTGAAGCTTTCTTT. Translation gives CASSPEENQGTEAFF.

The CDR3 bases are TGTGCCAGCAGTCAGGGACTAGCGGGAGGATACTACGAGCAGTACTTC. Translating gives CASSQGLAGGYYEQYF. The genes are TRBV25-1 and TRBJ2-7, with 15 bases that match TRBD2. The CDR3 sequence is 16 residues long. The V gene end was trimmed by 5 bases and the J gene end by 3 bases; junction bases not matched to a gene: 5. Per the germline V gene, CDR1 is MGHDK and CDR2 is SYGVNS.

This chain links TRBV7-9 with TRBJ1-3; the D is unclear. Trimming cost V 3 bases and J 4 bases, with 7 bases left between them. Per the germline V gene, CDR1 is SEHNR and CDR2 is FQNEAQ (reference sequence). This CDR3 is built from 13 residues. CDR3 sequence (DNA): TGTGCCAGCAGCTTTTCGGAAGGAAACACCATATATTTT. It is translated as CASSFSEGNTIYF.

The chain is built from TRBV5-8 and TRBJ1-1, with D unclear. Germline CDR1 is SGHTS and CDR2 is YDEGEE. Trimming took off 1 base at V and 2 bases at J, with 6 bases between the two ends. CDR3 length: 13 amino acids. In nucleotides, the CDR3 is TGTGCCAGCAGCTTGTTCCAAAACACTGAAGCTTTCTTT. As protein: CASSLFQNTEAFF.

The genes are TRBV15 and TRBJ1-5, with D perhaps matching TRBD1 (6 bases). The V gene's germline CDR1 is LNHNV and CDR2 YYDKDF (reference sequence). V was pared by 8 bases and J by 7 bases, with 12 bases between. The CDR3 loop spans 12 amino acids. The CDR3 DNA reads TGTGCCACCTCCGGGGGGGGCCAGCCCCAGCATTTT. Translation gives CATSGGGQPQHF.

For this clone: An end of the junction does not agree with germline; a read error may underlie this. The chain couples TRBV7-7 to TRBJ2-5; 7 bases are a match to TRBD1. This CDR3 has 15 amino acids. The germline V gene encodes CDR1 SSHAT and CDR2 FNYEAQ (reference sequence). CDR3 residues: CASSPGTAPQETQYF. Here the CDR3 DNA reads TGTGCTAGCAGCCCGGGGACAGCCCCACAAGAGACCCAGTACTTC.

V gene TRBV6-5 combines with J gene TRBJ1-1, with D possibly matching TRBD1 (6 bases). Trimming pared 6 bases from V and 5 bases from J, leaving 16 bases between. The CDR3 totals 14 residues. CDR1 is MNHEY and CDR2 is SVGAGI in the germline V gene. DNA of the CDR3: TGTGCCAGCAGATCGACAGGAGGGGTTACTGAAGCTTTCTTT. This sequence encodes CASRSTGGVTEAFF.

The chain joins TRBV5-1 to TRBJ2-1; 7 nucleotides agree with TRBD2. V lost 4 bases to trimming and J lost 0 bases; unmatched junction nucleotides: 4. From germline, CDR1 is SGHRS and CDR2 YFSETQ. The CDR3 loop spans 15 amino acids. As DNA, the CDR3 is TGCGCCAGCAGCCTAGCGGTTAGCTCCTACAATGAGCAGTTCTTC. This translates into CASSLAVSSYNEQFF.

CDR3 amino acids: CATENRGSYEQYF. CDR3 DNA: TGTGCCACCGAGAACAGGGGGTCTTACGAGCAGTACTTC. V and J are TRBV28 and TRBJ2-7; 8 bases match TRBD1. The CDR3 spans 13 residues. The V gene end was trimmed by 10 bases and the J gene end by 4 bases; junction bases not matched to a gene: 9. From germline, CDR1 is MDHEN and CDR2 SYDVKM.

This chain joins TRBV7-8 and TRBJ2-7; D is uncertain. Trimming stripped 3 bases from V and 2 bases from J, with 11 bases between. Looked up from germline, CDR1 is SGHVS and CDR2 is FQNEAQ. This CDR3 contains 14 residues. The CDR3 sequence: CASSFPPEPYEQYF. In DNA form, the CDR3 reads TGTGCCAGCAGCTTCCCCCCCGAGCCCTACGAGCAGTACTTC.

V is TRBV6-5 and J is TRBJ2-2; the match to TRBD1 covers 8 bases. This CDR3 contains 15 residues. From germline, CDR1 is MNHEY and CDR2 SVGAGI. V was clipped by 5 bases and J by 4 bases; unmatched bases: 6. The CDR3 DNA reads TGTGCCAGCAGTCTACAGGGGGTGGGCACCGGGGAGCTGTTTTTT. Protein sequence: CASSLQGVGTGELFF.

This sequence joins TRBV5-6 and TRBJ2-1, with 9 bases aligning to TRBD2. The V segment lost 0 bases and the J segment 6 bases; nucleotides outside the gene matches: 13. Germline V gives CDR1 SGHDT, CDR2 YYEEEE. CDR3 length: 18 residues. This CDR3 reads CASSLANSGGQTFNEQFF. CDR3 DNA: TGTGCCAGCAGCTTGGCCAATAGCGGGGGCCAAACTTTCAATGAGCAGTTCTTC. Variable domain in full (rest from reference TRBV5-6 and TRBJ2-1): DAGVTQSPTHLIKTRGQQVTLRCSPKSGHDTVSWYQQALGQGPQFIFQYYEEEERQRGNFPDRFSGHQFPNYSSELNVNALLLGDSALYLCASSLANSGGQTFNEQFFGPGTRLTVL.

This chain uses TRBV18 with TRBJ1-2, with TRBD1 identical over 12 bases. V was clipped by 6 bases and J by 8 bases; unmatched bases: 7. This CDR3 is built from 14 residues. The germline V gene encodes CDR1 KGHSH and CDR2 LQKENI. CDR3 region: CASSEGQGAGGYTF. CDR3 coding DNA: TGTGCCAGCTCCGAGGGACAGGGGGCTGGCGGCTACACCTTC. Full variable domain (outside the CDR3, taken from reference TRBV18 and TRBJ1-2): NAGVMQNPRHLVRRRGQEARLRCSPMKGHSHVYWYRQLPEEGLKFMVYLQKENIIDESGMPKERFSAEFPKEGPSILRIQQVVRGDSAAYFCASSEGQGAGGYTFGSGTRLTVV.

The rearrangement links TRBV7-6 to TRBJ2-2; D call uncertain. The germline V gene has CDR1 SGHVS and CDR2 FNYEAQ. CDR3 length: 14 residues. V lost 3 bases to trimming and J lost 5 bases, with 10 bases between them. In DNA, the CDR3 is TGTGCCAGCAGCTTCTCCGGCTTTACCGGGGAGCTGTTTTTT. Protein: CASSFSGFTGELFF.

The chain links TRBV28 to TRBJ1-5, with D possibly being TRBD1 (6 bases). Germline CDR1 MDHEN, CDR2 SYDVKM. The CDR3 contains 19 residues. Trimming removed 6 bases from V and 0 bases from J, with 24 bases in between. The DNA for the CDR3 is TGTGCCAGCAGAGTCTTGAAGGGGGGCCTCGAGCATAGCAATCAGCCCCAGCATTTT. As protein: CASRVLKGGLEHSNQPQHF. Filled out from reference TRBV28 and TRBJ1-5, the complete variable domain reads DVKVTQSSRYLVKRTGEKVFLECVQDMDHENMFWYRQDPGLGLRLIYFSYDVKMKEKGDIPEGYSVSREKKERFSLILESASTNQTSMYLCASRVLKGGLEHSNQPQHFGDGTRLSIL.